There are a few counts of the clone carrying this T cell receptor (beta chain). The CDR3 runs to 18 residues. V was clipped by 2 bases and J by 4 bases; unmatched bases: 10. Germline values: CDR1 LGHNA, CDR2 YNFKEQ. The data were taken from a study of control samples from healthy donors and cancer patients. Libraries were prepared by immunoSEQ multiplex PCR; TCRdb keeps only in-frame clonotypes and omits some of them. The sample records around 130,000 clones, about 88% being singletons. The chain uses TRBV4-2 and TRBJ2-6; 8 nucleotides line up with TRBD1. Source material: blood. This clonotype was obtained from a man aged 45-65 years in good health. The DNA of the CDR3 is TGTGCCAGCAGCCAATCGACAGGGGAAGGAACCGGGGCCAACGTCCTGACTTTC. Its translation is CASSQSTGEGTGANVLTF.